This T cell receptor beta chain is drawn from a study of cytomegalovirus exposure and HLA in healthy donors. Study results and limitations: Immune exposure information available was restricted to CMV serostatus.

The ends were cut back, 3 bases at V and 0 bases at J, with 10 bases in the middle. The CDR3 has 15 amino acids. In germline, CDR1 is MRHNA, CDR2 SNTAGT. The study ran its PCR with 60 Vbeta and 13 Jbeta primers. Sequenced by immunoSEQ multiplex PCR; TCRdb stores in-frame clones only, minus some. The sample includes 90,000 to 120,000 clones, more than 65% of them seen just once. A note on this clone: No antigen is known for it.

Sequencing was done on a sample of PBMCs. The chain recombines TRBV6-4 with TRBJ2-3; D possibly corresponds to TRBD2 (6 bases). This receptor was obtained from a man aged 25 to 45 in good health and CMV-seronegative. The CDR3 sequence: CASSEGGQSTDTQYF. DNA for the CDR3: TGTGCCAGCAGTGAAGGAGGGCAGAGCACAGATACGCAGTATTTT.